The 22 T cell receptor beta chains below all came from one sample that was sequenced in a study of radiotherapy plus CTLA-4 blockade in lung cancer. Method: immunoSEQ multiplex PCR; TCRdb's copy keeps in-frame clones and lacks some. The sample consists of tens of thousands of clones, 75% to 80% of them appearing once. Sequenced material: peripheral blood, taken from a patient treated with radiotherapy plus ipilimumab. These receptors were taken from a human donor with non-small cell lung cancer that progressed on radiotherapy plus ipilimumab.

In this sample, this clone turned up a few times. The chain employs TRBV7-9 and TRBJ2-2; 7 nucleotides agree with TRBD1. This CDR3 contains 15 residues. The trim removed 4 bases at V and 2 bases at J, leaving 4 bases unmatched. CDR1 is SEHNR and CDR2 is FQNEAQ in the germline V gene (reference sequence). CDR3: CASSYGQDNTGELFF. The CDR3 DNA reads TGTGCCAGCAGCTACGGACAGGATAACACCGGGGAGCTGTTTTTT.

The V call is TRBV28, the J call TRBJ1-2; the D gene is possibly TRBD1 (6 bases). V lost 3 bases to trimming and J lost 6 bases, with 8 bases between them. Germline CDR1 MDHEN, CDR2 SYDVKM. This CDR3 contains 12 residues. CDR3 in amino acids: CASSFGGHGYTF. The DNA of the CDR3 is TGTGCCAGCAGTTTCGGGGGGCATGGCTACACCTTC.

The chain combines TRBV19 with TRBJ1-2, with a weak D call TRBD1 (5 bases). Germline V lookup: CDR1 LNHDA, CDR2 SQIVND (reference sequence). The ends were cut back, 5 bases at V and 5 bases at J, with 15 bases in the middle. The CDR3 runs 14 residues. This CDR3 is CASSSGTPRYGYTF. Here the CDR3 DNA reads TGTGCCAGTAGTTCTGGGACTCCGAGATATGGCTACACCTTC.

V is TRBV20-1 and J is TRBJ2-3; D is uncertain. The CDR3 is 10 amino acids. Germline V CDR1 and CDR2: DFQATT, SNEGSKA (reference sequence). V lost 3 bases and J lost 6, with 4 bases in between. In nucleotides, the CDR3 is TGCAGTGCTAGTCTGGATACGCAGTATTTT. Its protein is CSASLDTQYF.

This rearrangement joins TRBV6-5 to TRBJ1-1; possible D gene TRBD1, 5 bases. The CDR3 extends over 12 amino acids. Germline CDR1 MNHEY, CDR2 SVGAGI. V lost 6 bases and J lost 11, with 16 bases in between. The CDR3 sequence is CASRAPGLMAFF. CDR3 nucleotides: TGTGCCAGCAGAGCCCCGGGACTTATGGCTTTCTTT.

The rearrangement links TRBV5-1 to TRBJ2-1, with D possibly being TRBD1 (5 bases). Trimming removed 0 bases at V and 6 bases at J, with 16 bases between. This CDR3 comprises 16 residues. Germline loops: CDR1 SGHRS, CDR2 YFSETQ. In DNA, the CDR3 is TGCGCCAGCAGCTTGGGGCCTCCCCTTGGGGCCAATGAGCAGTTCTTC. Translation: CASSLGPPLGANEQFF.

The chain links TRBV10-3 to TRBJ1-5, with a possible D match to TRBD1 (6 bases). The CDR3 contains 13 residues. Trimming cost V 6 bases and J 5 bases, with 11 bases left between them. The germline V gene encodes CDR1 ENHRY and CDR2 SYGVKD. CDR3 region: CAIRQGDDQPQHF. CDR3 nucleotides: TGTGCCATCAGACAGGGAGACGATCAGCCCCAGCATTTT.

This chain joins TRBV6-5 and TRBJ2-7, with TRBD2 matching 8 bases. J was trimmed by 0 bases and V by 2 bases; bases with no gene match: 3. CDR1 and CDR2 (germline): MNHEY, SVGAGI. The CDR3 sequence is 15 residues long. The DNA of the CDR3 is TGTGCCAGCAGTTACCCGAGCGGGGGCTCCTACGAGCAGTACTTC. It codes for CASSYPSGGSYEQYF.

The chain couples TRBV7-2 to TRBJ1-1; 7 bases are a match to TRBD1. Trimming removed 5 bases from V and 6 bases from J; junction bases left unmatched: 9. CDR1 and CDR2 (germline): SGHTA, FQGNSA. The CDR3 loop spans 14 amino acids. Written as DNA, the CDR3 is TGTGCCAGCAGCCCGGGACAGATTAGCGCTGAAGCTTTCTTT. Translating it yields CASSPGQISAEAFF.

This chain links TRBV10-3 with TRBJ2-5; D uncertain. The end of the DNA fits TRBJ2-7 better, so the J call may be wrong. Germline loops: CDR1 ENHRY, CDR2 SYGVKD. The CDR3 contains 13 residues. The CDR3 DNA reads as TGTGCCATCATGACATCCCGCTCCTACGAGCAGTACTTC. The encoded protein is CAIMTSRSYEQYF.

This chain connects TRBV5-6 to TRBJ1-1, with D tentatively TRBD1 (5 bases). Trimming shortened V by 0 bases and J by 4 bases, and 16 bases separated the two germline ends. The CDR3 contains 16 residues. The germline gives CDR1 SGHDT, CDR2 YYEEEE. The CDR3 DNA follows: TGTGCCAGCAGCTTGGACGCCAGGGCCCCGGGCACTGAAGCTTTCTTT. This encodes CASSLDARAPGTEAFF.

The V and J genes are TRBV5-1 and TRBJ2-1; D is possibly TRBD1 (5 bases). The CDR3 loop spans 12 amino acids. Germline-derived CDR1 and CDR2 are SGHRS and YFSETQ. Trimming removed 4 bases from V and 9 bases from J, with 11 bases in between. DNA of the CDR3: TGCGCCAGCAGCCCTGACAGAGGTGAGCAGTTCTTC. Amino acids: CASSPDRGEQFF. The entire variable domain, with the rest obtained from reference TRBV5-1 and TRBJ2-1, is as follows: KAGVTQTPRYLIKTRGQQVTLSCSPISGHRSVSWYQQTPGQGLQFLFEYFSETQRNKGNFPGRFSGRQFSNSRSEMNVSTLELGDSALYLCASSPDRGEQFFGPGTRLTVL.

J is TRBJ2-7 and V is TRBV29-1; 9 bases are a match to TRBD2. This CDR3 comprises 15 residues. V lost 4 bases to trimming and J lost 2 bases; unmatched junction nucleotides: 9. The germline V gene encodes CDR1 SQVTM and CDR2 ANQGSEA. CDR3 amino acids: CSVGPGAGGTYEQYF. In DNA, the CDR3 is TGCAGCGTTGGCCCAGGGGCGGGGGGGACCTACGAGCAGTACTTC.

The table lists this clone with a few counts. The genes are TRBV6-6 and TRBJ1-1, with TRBD1 as a possible D gene (6 bases). The germline CDR1 and CDR2 sequences are MNHNY and SVGAGI (reference sequence). Trimming stripped 4 bases from V and 0 bases from J, with 12 bases between. The CDR3 has 15 amino acids. The CDR3 DNA sequence: TGTGCCAGCAGTTCTGGACAGAACTTGAACACTGAAGCTTTCTTT. It encodes CASSSGQNLNTEAFF.

The chain employs TRBV5-1 and TRBJ1-6, with D hard to call. The germline gives CDR1 SGHRS, CDR2 YFSETQ. The CDR3 sequence is 15 residues long. V was clipped by 0 bases and J by 9 bases, with 13 bases between them. The DNA for the CDR3 is TGCGCCAGCAGCTTGGGGCCGGATCGGGGTTCACCCCTCCACTTT. The encoded protein is CASSLGPDRGSPLHF.

This clone came up a few times. V and J are TRBV7-2 and TRBJ1-5; the match to TRBD1 covers 7 bases. This CDR3 has 16 amino acids. Germline loops: CDR1 SGHTA, CDR2 FQGNSA. The trim removed 6 bases at V and 1 base at J, leaving 9 bases unmatched. The DNA for the CDR3 is TGTGCCAGCAGAGCGGAGGGCAGGGGGAGCAATCAGCCCCAGCATTTT. Translation gives CASRAEGRGSNQPQHF.

The chain has TRBV19 and TRBJ2-3, with 7 bases lining up with TRBD2. J lost 2 bases, V lost 3 bases, and 8 bases had no gene match. This CDR3 region has 16 residues. The germline V gene has CDR1 LNHDA and CDR2 SQIVND (reference sequence). The DNA of the CDR3 is TGTGCCAGTAGTATCCGGAGCCGGGGGGTCACAGATACGCAGTATTTT. Encoded protein: CASSIRSRGVTDTQYF.

The genes are TRBV5-1 and TRBJ2-2, with 7 bases that match TRBD1. Germline assignment: CDR1 SGHRS and CDR2 YFSETQ. The CDR3 covers 14 residues. Trimming at V came to 9 bases and at J to 0 bases, leaving 5 bases not matched to a gene. The CDR3 region is CATQQGSNTGELFF. In nucleotides, the CDR3 is TGCGCCACTCAACAGGGGTCGAACACCGGGGAGCTGTTTTTT. The full variable domain, its missing parts supplied by reference TRBV5-1 and TRBJ2-2, is KAGVTQTPRYLIKTRGQQVTLSCSPISGHRSVSWYQQTPGQGLQFLFEYFSETQRNKGNFPGRFSGRQFSNSRSEMNVSTLELGDSALYLCATQQGSNTGELFFGEGSRLTVL.

This sequence joins TRBV9 and TRBJ2-7, with 7 bases that match TRBD2. V shed 0 bases and J 3 bases; nucleotides not matched to a gene: 3. CDR3 length equals 14 residues. Germline V gives CDR1 SGDLS, CDR2 YYNGEE. CDR3 in DNA: TGTGCCAGCAGCGTAGATGGACTAGGCTACGAGCAGTACTTC. Protein product: CASSVDGLGYEQYF.

The genes are TRBV12-5 and TRBJ1-4, with a weak D call TRBD1 (6 bases). Per the germline V gene, CDR1 is LGHNT and CDR2 is FRNRAP. Trimming cost V 4 bases and J 7 bases, with 16 bases left between them. This CDR3 is 15 amino acids long. CDR3 sequence (DNA): TGTGCTAGTGGTTCACACCGGGACAAATGTGAAAAACTGTTTTTT. This sequence encodes CASGSHRDKCEKLFF.

This sequence joins TRBV7-2 and TRBJ1-6, with D perhaps TRBD1 (6 bases). CDR1 SGHTA and CDR2 FQGNSA come from the germline V gene. The V and J ends lost 0 bases and 8 bases respectively, with 17 bases between them. This CDR3 contains 17 residues. The CDR3: CASSLAPGATADSPLHF. The CDR3 DNA follows: TGTGCCAGCAGCTTAGCCCCAGGGGCGACGGCGGATTCACCCCTCCACTTT.

The chain is built from TRBV11-3 and TRBJ2-1, with 7 bases aligning to TRBD2. Unmatched junction bases numbered 3, after V lost 3 bases and J lost 4 bases. CDR3 length: 14 amino acids. CDR1 and CDR2 (germline): SGHNT, YENEEA. In DNA, the CDR3 is TGTGCCAGCAGCTTGGGGGGGGGATACAATGAGCAGTTCTTC. Translated: CASSLGGGYNEQFF.